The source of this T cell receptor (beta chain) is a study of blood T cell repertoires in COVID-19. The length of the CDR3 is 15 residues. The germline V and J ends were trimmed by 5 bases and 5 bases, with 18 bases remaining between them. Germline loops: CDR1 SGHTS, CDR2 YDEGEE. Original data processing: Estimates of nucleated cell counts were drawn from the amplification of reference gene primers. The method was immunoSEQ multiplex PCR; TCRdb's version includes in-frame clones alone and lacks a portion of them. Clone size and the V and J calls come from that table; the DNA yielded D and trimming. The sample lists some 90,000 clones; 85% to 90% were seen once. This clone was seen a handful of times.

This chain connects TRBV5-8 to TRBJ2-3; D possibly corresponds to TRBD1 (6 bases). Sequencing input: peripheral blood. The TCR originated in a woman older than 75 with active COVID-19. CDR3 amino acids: CASSIGTTRGDTQYF. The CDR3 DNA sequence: TGTGCCAGCAGTATCGGGACAACCCGTGGAGATACGCAGTATTTT.